The source of this TCR beta chain is a study of T-cell reconstitution after alpha-beta-depleted transplantation in children. Study findings and constraints: It was reported that alpha-beta T cells came from several hundred expanded graft clones (about two months after transplant).

In the case of this clonotype: The antigen is not known.

TCRbeta library preparation incorporated unique molecular identifiers. TCRdb re-called the PCR reads through MiXCR, storing one row per CDR3 protein. The table records 700,000 to 950,000 distinct CDR3 sequences, roughly 15% of them present only once. Trimming took 1 base from V and 2 from J, leaving 12 bases between them. Germline V gives CDR1 SGHVS, CDR2 FQNEAQ. The CDR3 is 16 amino acids. The source is a male patient between 10 and 17 years old who had a stem cell transplant for acute lymphoblastic leukemia, so the T cells may come from the graft donor. The chain links TRBV7-8 to TRBJ1-5; D gene ambiguous. Sequenced material: PBMCs, mostly from graft donor cells, taken 360 days after TCRalphabeta/CD19-depleted stem cell transplant. DNA of the CDR3: TGTGCCAGCAGCTTAGGGTGGACGGGAGGCAATCAGCCCCAGCATTTT. It yields the protein CASSLGWTGGNQPQHF.